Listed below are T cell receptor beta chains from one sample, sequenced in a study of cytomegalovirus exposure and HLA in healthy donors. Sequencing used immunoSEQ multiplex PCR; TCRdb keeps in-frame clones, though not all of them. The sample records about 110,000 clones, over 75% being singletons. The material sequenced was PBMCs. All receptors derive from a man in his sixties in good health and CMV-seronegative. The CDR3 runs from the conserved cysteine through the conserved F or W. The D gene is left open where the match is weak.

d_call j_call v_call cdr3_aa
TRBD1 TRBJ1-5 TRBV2 CASSRDRGWGQPQHF
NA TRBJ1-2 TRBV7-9 CASSPDSSYGYTF
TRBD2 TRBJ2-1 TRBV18 CASSPSGGAGEQFF
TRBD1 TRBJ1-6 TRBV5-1 CASSRDSKTISYNSPLHF
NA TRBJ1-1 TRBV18 CASSARTSPGAEAFF
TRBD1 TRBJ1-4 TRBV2 CASSVGQPNEKLFF
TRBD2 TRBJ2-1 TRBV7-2 CASSARLAGMSYNEQFF
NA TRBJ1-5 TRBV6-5 CASSSTGNSNQPQHF
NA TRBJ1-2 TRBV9 CASSVGSTGYGYTF
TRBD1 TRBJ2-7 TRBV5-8 CASRFRTGLYEQYF
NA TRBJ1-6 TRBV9 CASSVGIADNYNSPLHF
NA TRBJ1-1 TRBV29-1 CRAGGGRGTEAFF
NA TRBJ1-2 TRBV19 CASRDGGFSYGYTF
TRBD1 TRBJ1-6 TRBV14 CASSPVLTGKLYNSPLHF
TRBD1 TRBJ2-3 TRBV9 CASSAGRGRNTDTQYF
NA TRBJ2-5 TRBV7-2 CASSLKTGQETQYF
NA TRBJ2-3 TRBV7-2 CASSLGGGPDTQYF
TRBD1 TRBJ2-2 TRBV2 CASSETGANTGELFF
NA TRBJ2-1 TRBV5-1 CASSLSGWDNEQFF
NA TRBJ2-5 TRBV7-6 CASSSGPLHRGVQETQYF
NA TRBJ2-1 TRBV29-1 CSAARGQANNEQFF
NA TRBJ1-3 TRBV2 CASRDSGAGNTIYF
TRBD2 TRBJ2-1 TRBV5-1 CASSFGGGSSYNEQFF
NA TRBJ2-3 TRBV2 CASGPQGYTQYF
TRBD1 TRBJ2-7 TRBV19 CASSSGTGGYEQYF
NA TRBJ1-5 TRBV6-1 CASSEGGLSNQPQHF
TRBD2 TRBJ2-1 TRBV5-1 CASRFLAGSPLNEQFF
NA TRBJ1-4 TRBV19 CASSATRGKNEKLFF
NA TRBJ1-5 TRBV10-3 CATSEEGLSNQPQHF
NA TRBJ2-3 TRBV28 CASSLRGTYTQYF
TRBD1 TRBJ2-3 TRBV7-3 CASSLIRTGGADTQYF
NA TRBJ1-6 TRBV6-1 CASSETGLNSPLHF
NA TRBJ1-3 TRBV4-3 CASSQGLMGPTSGNTIYF
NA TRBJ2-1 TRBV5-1 CASSSRGAEGNEQFF
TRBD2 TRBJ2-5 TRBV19 CASSIAGGRQETQYF
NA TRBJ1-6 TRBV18 CASSPGQYNSPLHF
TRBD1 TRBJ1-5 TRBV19 CASRLTGTASNQPQHF